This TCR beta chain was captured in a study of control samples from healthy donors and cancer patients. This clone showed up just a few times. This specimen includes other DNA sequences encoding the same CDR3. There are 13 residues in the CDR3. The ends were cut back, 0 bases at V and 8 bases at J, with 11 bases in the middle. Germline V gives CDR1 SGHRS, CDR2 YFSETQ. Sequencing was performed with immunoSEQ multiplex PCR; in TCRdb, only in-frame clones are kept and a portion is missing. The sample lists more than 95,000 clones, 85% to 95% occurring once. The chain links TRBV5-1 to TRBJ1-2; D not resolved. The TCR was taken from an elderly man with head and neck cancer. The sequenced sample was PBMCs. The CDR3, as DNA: TGCGCCAGCAGCTTGGGGCAGGAGGAGGGCTACACCTTC. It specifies CASSLGQEEGYTF.